In its sample, the clone carrying this T cell receptor (beta chain) was seen a few times. What it recognizes is unknown. The sample belongs to a study of CD8 T cells in ankylosing spondylitis. Germline loops: CDR1 DFQATT, CDR2 SNEGSKA (reference sequence). This CDR3 region has 13 residues. After removal of 4 bases from V and 2 bases from J, the junction contained 3 bases not matched to a gene. TCRdb re-called the 5' RACE reads with MiXCR, one entry per CDR3 protein. The sample gives roughly 230,000 distinct CDR3 sequences, 15% to 20% of which show up once; under 40% is in the top ten. Overall study results and limits: Matched synovial fluid from ankylosing spondylitis patients was reported to be enriched for disease-linked clones.

The chain couples TRBV20-1 to TRBJ2-3; 7 bases are shared with TRBD2. The clonotype comes from a male donor with ankylosing spondylitis or in good health (not recorded which). The sample consisted of blood, either unsorted or a sorted T cell fraction (not recorded which). The CDR3 sequence: CSAIERDTDTQYF. In DNA, the CDR3 is TGCAGTGCTATAGAGCGGGACACAGATACGCAGTATTTT.